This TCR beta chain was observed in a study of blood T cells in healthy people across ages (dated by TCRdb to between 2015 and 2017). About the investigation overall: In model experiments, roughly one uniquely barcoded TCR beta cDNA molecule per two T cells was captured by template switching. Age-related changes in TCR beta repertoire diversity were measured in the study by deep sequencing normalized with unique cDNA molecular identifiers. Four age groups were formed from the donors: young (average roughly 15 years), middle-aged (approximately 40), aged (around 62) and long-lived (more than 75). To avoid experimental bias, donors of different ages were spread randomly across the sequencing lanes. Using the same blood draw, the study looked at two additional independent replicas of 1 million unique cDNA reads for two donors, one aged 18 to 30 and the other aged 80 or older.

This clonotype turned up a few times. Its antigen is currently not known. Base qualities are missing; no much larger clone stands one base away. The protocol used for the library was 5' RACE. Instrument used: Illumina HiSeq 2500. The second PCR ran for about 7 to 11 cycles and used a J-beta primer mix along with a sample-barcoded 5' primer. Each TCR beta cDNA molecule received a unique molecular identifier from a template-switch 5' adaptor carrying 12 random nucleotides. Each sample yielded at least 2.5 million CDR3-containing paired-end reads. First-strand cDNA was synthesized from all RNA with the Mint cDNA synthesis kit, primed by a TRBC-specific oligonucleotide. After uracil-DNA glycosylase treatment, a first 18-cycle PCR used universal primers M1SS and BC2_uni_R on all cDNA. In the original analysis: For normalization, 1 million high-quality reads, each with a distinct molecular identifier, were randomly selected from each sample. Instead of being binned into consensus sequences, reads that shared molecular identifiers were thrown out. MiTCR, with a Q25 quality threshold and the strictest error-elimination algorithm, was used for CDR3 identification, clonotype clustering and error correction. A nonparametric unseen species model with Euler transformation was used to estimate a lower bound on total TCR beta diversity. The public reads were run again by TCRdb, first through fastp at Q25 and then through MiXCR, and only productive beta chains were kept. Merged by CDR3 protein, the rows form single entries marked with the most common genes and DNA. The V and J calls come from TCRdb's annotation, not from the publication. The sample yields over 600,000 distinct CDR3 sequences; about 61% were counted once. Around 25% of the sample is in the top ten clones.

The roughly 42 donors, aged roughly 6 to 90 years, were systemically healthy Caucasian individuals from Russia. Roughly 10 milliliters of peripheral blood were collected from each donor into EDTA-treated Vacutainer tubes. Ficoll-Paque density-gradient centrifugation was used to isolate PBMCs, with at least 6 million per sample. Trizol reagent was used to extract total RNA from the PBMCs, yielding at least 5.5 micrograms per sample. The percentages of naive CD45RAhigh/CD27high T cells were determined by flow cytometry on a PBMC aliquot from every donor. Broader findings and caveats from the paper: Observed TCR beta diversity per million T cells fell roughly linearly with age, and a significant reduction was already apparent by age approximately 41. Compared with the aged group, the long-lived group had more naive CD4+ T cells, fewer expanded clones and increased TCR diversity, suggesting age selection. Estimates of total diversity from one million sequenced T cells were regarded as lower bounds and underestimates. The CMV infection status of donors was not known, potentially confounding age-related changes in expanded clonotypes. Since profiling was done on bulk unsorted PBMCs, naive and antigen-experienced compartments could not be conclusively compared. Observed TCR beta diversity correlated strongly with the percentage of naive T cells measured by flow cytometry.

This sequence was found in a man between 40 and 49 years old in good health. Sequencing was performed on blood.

The CDR3 protein is CASSLLGRGSADTQYF. The sequenced DNA: TGCGCCAGCAGCCTACTAGGGAGAGGAAGCGCAGATACGCAGTATTTT. The V gene is TRBV5-1 and the J gene is TRBJ2-3; TRBD2 could be the D gene, as 5 bases match. From the germline V gene, CDR1 is SGHRS and CDR2 is YFSETQ. V is shortened by 4 bases, J by 4 bases, and the region joining them spans 19 bases. Including cysteine and phenylalanine, the CDR3 has 16 amino acids. Only the CDR3 part of the read is kept: 48 bases, read in frame from the first base.